These 5 T cell receptor beta chains were sequenced from one sample in a study of CD4 and CD8 cells across lung adenocarcinoma regions. TCRdb re-called the PCR reads through MiXCR, storing one row per CDR3 protein. The sample consists of under 20,000 distinct CDR3 sequences, about half of them appearing once. The material sequenced was CD8+ T cells from the center of a lung tumor. These TCRs come from a female donor with lung adenocarcinoma. The CD4 and CD8 labels of this study may be unreliable.

The chain joins TRBV6-8 to TRBJ2-4; weak D call: TRBD2 (6 bases). The DNA end is a closer match to TRBJ2-3, so the J assignment may be wrong. The CDR3 contains 14 residues. Germline CDR1 and CDR2: MNHGY and SAAAGT. The CDR3 region is CAGSRPGAKNIQYF. The DNA for the CDR3 is TGTGCCGGCTCGCGGCCGGGAGCCAAAAACATTCAGTATTTT.

The V gene is TRBV9, the J gene TRBJ2-2, with 10 bases matching TRBD1. Looked up from germline, CDR1 is SGDLS and CDR2 is YYNGEE. CDR3 length: 15 residues. J was trimmed by 5 bases and V by 3 bases; bases with no gene match: 4. CDR3 coding DNA: TGTGCCAGCAGCGGGGGGACAGGGGTAACCGGGGAGCTGTTTTTT. It is translated as CASSGGTGVTGELFF.

In this sample, this clonotype turned up once. The chain joins TRBV6-1 to TRBJ2-4; 7 nucleotides align to TRBD1. This CDR3 comprises 17 residues. V lost 5 bases to trimming and J lost 1 base; unmatched junction nucleotides: 11. From germline, CDR1 is MNHNS and CDR2 SASEGT. The CDR3 DNA reads TGTGCCAGCAGTACAATTAGGGGGCTCGGGGCCAAAAACATTCAGTACTTC. Amino acid sequence: CASSTIRGLGAKNIQYF.

This clonotype was recorded many times. The chain is built from TRBV11-2 and TRBJ2-1; 9 bases line up with TRBD1. Germline CDR1 and CDR2: SGHAT and FQNNGV. The J segment lost 7 bases and the V segment lost 5 bases, leaving 6 bases of the junction unmatched. This CDR3 spans 14 amino acids. CDR3 bases: TGTGCCAGCAGCGACTGGACAGGGGCTAATGAGCAGTTCTTC. Protein product: CASSDWTGANEQFF.

This clonotype was seen repeatedly, ten times or more. J is TRBJ2-1 and V is TRBV7-2; D unclear. Trimming cost V 5 bases and J 13 bases, with 21 bases left between them. This CDR3 has 14 residues. CDR1 SGHTA and CDR2 FQGNSA come from the germline V gene. CDR3 DNA: TGTGCCAGCAGCCAGAGCCGGGTCGGAGAGACCCAGTTCTTC. Amino acid sequence: CASSQSRVGETQFF.